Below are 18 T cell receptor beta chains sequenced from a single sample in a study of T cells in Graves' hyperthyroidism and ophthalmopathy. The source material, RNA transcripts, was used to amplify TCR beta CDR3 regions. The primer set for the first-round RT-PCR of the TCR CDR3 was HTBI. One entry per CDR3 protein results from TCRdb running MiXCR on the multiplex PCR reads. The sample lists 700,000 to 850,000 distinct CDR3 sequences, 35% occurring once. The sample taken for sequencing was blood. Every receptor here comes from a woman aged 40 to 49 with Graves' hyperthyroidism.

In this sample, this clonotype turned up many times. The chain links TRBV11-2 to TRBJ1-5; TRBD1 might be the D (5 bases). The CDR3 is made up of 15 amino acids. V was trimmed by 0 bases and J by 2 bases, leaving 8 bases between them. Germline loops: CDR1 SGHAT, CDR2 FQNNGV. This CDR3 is CASSLEGTGNQPQHF. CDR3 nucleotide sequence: TGTGCCAGCAGCTTAGAGGGGACGGGCAATCAGCCCCAGCATTTT.

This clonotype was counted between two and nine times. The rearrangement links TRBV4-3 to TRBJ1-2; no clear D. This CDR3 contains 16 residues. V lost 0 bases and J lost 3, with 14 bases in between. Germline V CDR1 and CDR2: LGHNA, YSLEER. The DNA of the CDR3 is TGCGCCAGCAGCCAAGATCTGAGAGTTATCTACTATGGCTACACCTTC. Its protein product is CASSQDLRVIYYGYTF.

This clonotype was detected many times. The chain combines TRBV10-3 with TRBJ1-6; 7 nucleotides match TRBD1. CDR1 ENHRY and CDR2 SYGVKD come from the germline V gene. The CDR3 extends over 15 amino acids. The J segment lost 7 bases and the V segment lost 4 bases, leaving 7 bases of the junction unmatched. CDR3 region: CAISGDRARNSPLHF. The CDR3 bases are TGTGCCATCAGTGGAGACAGGGCCAGAAATTCACCCCTCCACTTT.

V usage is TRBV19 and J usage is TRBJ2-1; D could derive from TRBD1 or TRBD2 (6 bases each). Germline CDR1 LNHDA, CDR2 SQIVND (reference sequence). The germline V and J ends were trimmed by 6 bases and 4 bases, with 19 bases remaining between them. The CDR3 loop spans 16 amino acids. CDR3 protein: CASSSTPGAGYNEQFF. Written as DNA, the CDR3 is TGTGCCAGTAGCTCAACCCCGGGGGCAGGGTACAATGAGCAGTTCTTC.

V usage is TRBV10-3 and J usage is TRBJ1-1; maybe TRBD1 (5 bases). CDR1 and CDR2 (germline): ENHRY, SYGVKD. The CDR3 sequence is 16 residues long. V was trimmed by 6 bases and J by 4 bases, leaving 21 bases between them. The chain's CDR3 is CAIRISSGAGATEAFF. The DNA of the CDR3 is TGTGCCATCAGGATATCTAGCGGGGCTGGGGCCACTGAAGCTTTCTTT.

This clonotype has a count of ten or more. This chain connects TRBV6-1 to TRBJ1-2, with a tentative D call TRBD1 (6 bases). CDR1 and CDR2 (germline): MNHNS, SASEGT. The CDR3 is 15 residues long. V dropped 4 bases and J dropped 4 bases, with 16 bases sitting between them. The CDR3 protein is CASSGRGLTSYGYTF. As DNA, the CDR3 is TGTGCCAGCAGTGGCAGGGGCCTGACGTCCTATGGCTACACCTTC.

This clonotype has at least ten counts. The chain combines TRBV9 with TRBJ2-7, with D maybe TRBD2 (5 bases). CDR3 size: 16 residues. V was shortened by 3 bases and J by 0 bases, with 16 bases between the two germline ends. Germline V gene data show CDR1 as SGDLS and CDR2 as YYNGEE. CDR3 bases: TGTGCCAGCAGCGACTTGGACGGGGAACCCTCCTACGAGCAGTACTTC. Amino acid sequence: CASSDLDGEPSYEQYF.

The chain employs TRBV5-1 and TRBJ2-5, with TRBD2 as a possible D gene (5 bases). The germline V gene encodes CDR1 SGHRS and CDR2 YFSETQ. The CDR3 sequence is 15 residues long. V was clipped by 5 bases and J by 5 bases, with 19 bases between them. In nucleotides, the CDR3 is TGCGCCAGCAGTTCTGCGGGCGCCTACAATGAGACCCAGTACTTC. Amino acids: CASSSAGAYNETQYF.

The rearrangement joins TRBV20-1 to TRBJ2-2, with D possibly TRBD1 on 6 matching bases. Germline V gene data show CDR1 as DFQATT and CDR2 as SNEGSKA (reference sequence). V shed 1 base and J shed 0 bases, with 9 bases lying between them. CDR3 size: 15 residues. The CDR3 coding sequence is TGCAGTGCTAGAGTCAGGGGAACGAACACCGGGGAGCTGTTTTTT. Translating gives CSARVRGTNTGELFF.

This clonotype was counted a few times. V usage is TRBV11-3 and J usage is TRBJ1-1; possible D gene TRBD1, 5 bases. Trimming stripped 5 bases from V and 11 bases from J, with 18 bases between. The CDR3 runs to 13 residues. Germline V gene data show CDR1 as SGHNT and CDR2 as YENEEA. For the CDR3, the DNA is TGTGCCAGCAGCAAGAAGAGCGGGGGTATGGCTTTCTTT. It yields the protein CASSKKSGGMAFF.

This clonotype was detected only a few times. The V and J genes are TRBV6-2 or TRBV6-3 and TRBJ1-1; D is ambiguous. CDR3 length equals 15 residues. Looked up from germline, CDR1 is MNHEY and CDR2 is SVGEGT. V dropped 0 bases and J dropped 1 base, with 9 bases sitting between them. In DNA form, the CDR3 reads TGTGCCAGCAGTTACTCGAATGGAGGGAACACTGAAGCTTTCTTT. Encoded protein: CASSYSNGGNTEAFF.

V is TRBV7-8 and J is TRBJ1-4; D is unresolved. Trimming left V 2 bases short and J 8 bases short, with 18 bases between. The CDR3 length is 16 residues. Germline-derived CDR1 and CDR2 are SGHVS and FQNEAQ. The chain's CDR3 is CASSLLGEARQEKLFF. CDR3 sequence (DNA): TGTGCCAGCAGCTTACTCGGTGAGGCGAGGCAAGAAAAACTGTTTTTT.

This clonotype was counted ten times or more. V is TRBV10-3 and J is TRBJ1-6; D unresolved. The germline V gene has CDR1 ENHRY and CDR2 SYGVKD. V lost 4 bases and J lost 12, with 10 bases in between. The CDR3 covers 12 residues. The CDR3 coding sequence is TGTGCCATCAGTGGGACGGAGGGACCCCTCCACTTT. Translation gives CAISGTEGPLHF.

CDR3 region: CAWGTGGSYEQYF. CDR3 DNA: TGTGCCTGGGGGACAGGGGGATCCTACGAGCAGTACTTC. V is TRBV7-2 and J is TRBJ2-7; 11 positions agree with TRBD1. CDR3 size: 13 residues. Germline V gene data show CDR1 as SGHTA and CDR2 as FQGNSA. J was trimmed by 1 base and V by 11 bases; bases with no gene match: 4.

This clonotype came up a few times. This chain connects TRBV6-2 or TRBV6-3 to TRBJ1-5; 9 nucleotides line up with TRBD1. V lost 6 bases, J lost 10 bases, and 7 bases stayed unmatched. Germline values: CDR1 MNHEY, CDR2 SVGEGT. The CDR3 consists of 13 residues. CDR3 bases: TGTGCCAGCAGGGACAGGGGTTGGTACCCCCAGCATTTT. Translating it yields CASRDRGWYPQHF.

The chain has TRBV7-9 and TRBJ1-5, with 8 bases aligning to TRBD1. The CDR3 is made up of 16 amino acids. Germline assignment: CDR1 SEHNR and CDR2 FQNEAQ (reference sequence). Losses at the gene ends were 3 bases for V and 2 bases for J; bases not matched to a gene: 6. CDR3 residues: CASSFYEGQGNQPQHF. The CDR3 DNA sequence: TGTGCCAGCAGCTTCTATGAGGGACAGGGCAATCAGCCCCAGCATTTT.

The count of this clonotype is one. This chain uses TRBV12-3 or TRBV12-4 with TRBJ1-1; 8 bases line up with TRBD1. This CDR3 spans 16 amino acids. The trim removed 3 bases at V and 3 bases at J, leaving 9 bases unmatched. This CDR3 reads CASSFAYGQGDTEAFF. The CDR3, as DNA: TGTGCCAGCAGTTTTGCCTACGGACAGGGAGACACTGAAGCTTTCTTT.

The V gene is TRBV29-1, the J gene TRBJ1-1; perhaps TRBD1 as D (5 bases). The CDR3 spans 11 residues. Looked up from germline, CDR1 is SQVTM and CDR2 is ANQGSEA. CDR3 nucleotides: TGCTCTTGGGGGGGGGACACTGAAGCTTTCTTT. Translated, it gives CSWGGDTEAFF.